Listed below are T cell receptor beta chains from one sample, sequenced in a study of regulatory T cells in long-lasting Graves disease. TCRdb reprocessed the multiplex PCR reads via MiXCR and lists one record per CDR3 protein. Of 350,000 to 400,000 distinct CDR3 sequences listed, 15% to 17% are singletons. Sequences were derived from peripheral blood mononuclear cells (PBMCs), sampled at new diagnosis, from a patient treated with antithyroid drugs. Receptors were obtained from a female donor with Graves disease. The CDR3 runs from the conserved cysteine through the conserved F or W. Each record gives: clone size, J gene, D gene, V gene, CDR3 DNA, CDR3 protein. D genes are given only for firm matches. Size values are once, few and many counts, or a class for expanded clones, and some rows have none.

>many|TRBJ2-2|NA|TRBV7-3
TGTGCCAGCAGCCCCCGTATTGACGGGGAGCTGTTTTTT
CASSPRIDGELFF
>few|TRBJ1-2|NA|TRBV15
TGTGCCACCAGCAGAGACTATGAGTTGGAGGGGGAAGGCTACACCTTC
CATSRDYELEGEGYTF
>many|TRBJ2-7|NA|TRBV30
TGTGCCTGGAGTGTGCGGGGATACGAGCAGTACTTC
CAWSVRGYEQYF
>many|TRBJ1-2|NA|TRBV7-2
TGTGCCAGCAGCTCGGCGCGTCGGGACAACTATGGCTACACCTTC
CASSSARRDNYGYTF
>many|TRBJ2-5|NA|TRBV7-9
TGTGCCAGCAGCTTAGTTCCGACGTACCAAGAGACCCAGTACTTC
CASSLVPTYQETQYF
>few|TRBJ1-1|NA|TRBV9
TGTGCCAGCAGCGTAGGACAGGACGACACTGAAGCTTTCTTT
CASSVGQDDTEAFF
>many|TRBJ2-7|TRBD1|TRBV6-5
TGTGCCAGCAGGTACTGGGACAGCCTTTTATACTTC
CASRYWDSLLYF
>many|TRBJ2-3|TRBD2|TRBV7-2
TGTGCCAGCAGCTTAGCACGGACTAGCGGGAGAACAGATACGCAGTATTTT
CASSLARTSGRTDTQYF
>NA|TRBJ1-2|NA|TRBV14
TGTGCCAGCAGCCAAGATGGTCAGACCAGCCACTATGGCTACACCTTC
CASSQDGQTSHYGYTF
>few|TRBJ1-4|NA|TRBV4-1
TGCGCCAGCAGCTCCCCTTTTGATAATGAAAAACTGTTTTTT
CASSSPFDNEKLFF
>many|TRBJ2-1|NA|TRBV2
TGTGCCAGCAGCCTCAGAGGGCCCACCTACAATGAGCAGTTCTTC
CASSLRGPTYNEQFF
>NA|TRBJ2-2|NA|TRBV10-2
TGCGCCAGCAGTACAACGCCGTCGGGGACCGGGGAGCTGTTTTTT
CASSTTPSGTGELFF
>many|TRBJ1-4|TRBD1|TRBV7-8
TGTGCCAGCAGCTTTTCTACCGGGACAGACAAACTGTTTTTT
CASSFSTGTDKLFF
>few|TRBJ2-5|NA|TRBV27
TGTGCCAGCAGTTTTTCAGGGAAACCCCAGTACTTC
CASSFSGKPQYF
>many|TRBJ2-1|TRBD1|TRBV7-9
TGTGCCAGCAGCTTTCCCCAGACAGGGGAAGCGGCCGCCGACAATGAGCAGTTCTTC
CASSFPQTGEAAADNEQFF
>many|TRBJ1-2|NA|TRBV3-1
TGTGCCAGCAGCAGAGCCGGCAGTAGGCACTATGGCTACACCTTC
CASSRAGSRHYGYTF
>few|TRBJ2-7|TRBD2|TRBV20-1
TGCAGTGCTAGAGCGGGAGGAACCACCTACGAGCAGTACTTC
CSARAGGTTYEQYF
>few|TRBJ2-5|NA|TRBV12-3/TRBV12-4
TGTGCCAGCTCACCCCCCCAGCGGGCCCAAGAGACCCAGTACTTC
CASSPPQRAQETQYF
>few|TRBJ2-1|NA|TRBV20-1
TGCAGTGCTAGAGGTAGGGACTCCACCTACAATGAGCAGTTCTTC
CSARGRDSTYNEQFF
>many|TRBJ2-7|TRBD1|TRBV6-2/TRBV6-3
TGTGCCAGCAGTGACCCGCGACAGGGTCGGTACGAGCAGTACTTC
CASSDPRQGRYEQYF
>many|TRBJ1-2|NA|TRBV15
TGTGCCACCAGTAGGACAGACCTCTATGGCTACACCTTC
CATSRTDLYGYTF
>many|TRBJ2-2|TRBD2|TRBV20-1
TGCAGTGCTAGAGAAGGGAGGGATACCGGGGAGCTGTTTTTT
CSAREGRDTGELFF
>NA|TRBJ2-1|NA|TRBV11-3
TGTGCCAGCAGCCAAGGACTCGCGGGGAATGAGCAGTTCTTC
CASSQGLAGNEQFF
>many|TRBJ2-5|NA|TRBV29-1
TGCAGCGTTGAGTTTATGGAGGACAGCCAAGAGACCCAGTACTTC
CSVEFMEDSQETQYF
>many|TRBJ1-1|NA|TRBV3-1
TGTGCCAGCAGCCAAGCCATTCACACTGAAGCTTTCTTT
CASSQAIHTEAFF
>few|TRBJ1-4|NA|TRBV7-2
TGTGCCAGCAGCTCACCCCGACAGGCTTTAGGCGAAAAACTGTTTTTT
CASSSPRQALGEKLFF
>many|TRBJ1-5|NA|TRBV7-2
TGTGCCAGCAGCCGGGACACGGATCAGCCCCAGCATTTT
CASSRDTDQPQHF
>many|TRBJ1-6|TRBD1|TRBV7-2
TGTGCCAGCAGCTCCAGACAGGGGAATTCACCCCTCCACTTT
CASSSRQGNSPLHF
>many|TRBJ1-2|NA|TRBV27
TGTGCCAGCAGTTTATCAGCTGGGGATGGCTACACCTTC
CASSLSAGDGYTF
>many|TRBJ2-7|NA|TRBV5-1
TGCGCCAGCAGCTTGTTGGGGGACTCCTACGAGCAGTACTTC
CASSLLGDSYEQYF
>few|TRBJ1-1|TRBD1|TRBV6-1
TGTGCCATTAGGGGACAGGGAGGGACTGAAGCTTTCTTT
CAIRGQGGTEAFF
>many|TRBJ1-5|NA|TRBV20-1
TGCAGTGCTAGAGATTTTAATAGCAATCAGCCCCAGCATTTT
CSARDFNSNQPQHF
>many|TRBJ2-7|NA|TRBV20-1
TGCAGTGCTACCTCGACTAGTAGATCATCGTACGAGCAGTACTTC
CSATSTSRSSYEQYF
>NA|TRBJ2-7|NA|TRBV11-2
TGTGCCAGCTCGGGGGCGGTCGGCCGAAACGAGCAGTACTTC
CASSGAVGRNEQYF
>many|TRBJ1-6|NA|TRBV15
TGTGCCACCAGCAGGGGGGGTCATGATAATTCACCCCTCCACTTT
CATSRGGHDNSPLHF
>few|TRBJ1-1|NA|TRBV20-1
TGCAGTGCTAGAAGGGGGGGGAAGAACACTGAAGCTTTCTTT
CSARRGGKNTEAFF
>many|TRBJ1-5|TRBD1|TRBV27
TGTGCCAGCAGCTCGGACAGGGCTCAGCCCCAGCATTTT
CASSSDRAQPQHF
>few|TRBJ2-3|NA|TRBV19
TGTGCCAGTAGTATAGGCCCACTATCCACGGATACGCAGTATTTT
CASSIGPLSTDTQYF
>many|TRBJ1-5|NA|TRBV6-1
TGTGCCAGCAGTGGGGAAAGGAGCAATCAGCCCCAGCATTTT
CASSGERSNQPQHF
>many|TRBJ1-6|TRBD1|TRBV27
TGTGCCAGCGGGAATTCTCCGGGACAGGGGAATTCACCCCTCCACTTT
CASGNSPGQGNSPLHF
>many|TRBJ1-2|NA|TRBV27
TGTGCCAGCAGTTCCCGGACAGCTAACTATGGCTACACCTTC
CASSSRTANYGYTF
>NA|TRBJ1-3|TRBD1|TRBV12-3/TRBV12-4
TGTGCCAGCAGTTTAATTAGACAGGGGTCTGGAAACACCATATATTTT
CASSLIRQGSGNTIYF
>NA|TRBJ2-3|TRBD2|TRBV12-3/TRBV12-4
TGTGCCAGCAGTCGGAGACCACGAACTAGCGGGACCGTCAGCACAGATACGCAGTATTTT
CASSRRPRTSGTVSTDTQYF
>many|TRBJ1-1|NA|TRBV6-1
TGTGCCAGCATTAAAGCCGGGACTGGGTTGTGGACTGAAGCTTTCTTT
CASIKAGTGLWTEAFF
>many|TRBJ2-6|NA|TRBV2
TGTGCCAGCAGTGAATACCGACCCTCTGGGGCCAACGTCCTGACTTTC
CASSEYRPSGANVLTF
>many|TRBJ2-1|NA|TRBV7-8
TGTGCCAGCAGCTTATTGCGGACCCTCTACAATGAGCAGTTCTTC
CASSLLRTLYNEQFF
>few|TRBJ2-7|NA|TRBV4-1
TGCGCCAGCAGCCAGCCGACAGGATCCTACGAGCAGTACTTC
CASSQPTGSYEQYF
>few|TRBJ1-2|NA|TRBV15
TGTGCCACCAGCAGAGATTTCTACGATGGCTACACCTTC
CATSRDFYDGYTF
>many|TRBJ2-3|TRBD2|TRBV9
TGTGCCAGCAGGGGGACTAGCGGGGATACGCAGTATTTT
CASRGTSGDTQYF
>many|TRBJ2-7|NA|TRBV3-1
TGTGCCAGCAGCCATCACCGGGACATAAATTCCGAGCAGTACTTC
CASSHHRDINSEQYF